A selection of T cell receptor beta chains follows, all from one sample in a study of blood T cell repertoires in COVID-19. This table comes from immunoSEQ multiplex PCR, and its TCRdb copy is limited to in-frame clones, with some not included. Among over 85,000 clones, approximately 85% were seen once, and the ten largest hold 16%. Material for sequencing was peripheral blood. All receptors come from a woman aged 55-70 years with acute or convalescent COVID-19. CDR3s include the opening cysteine and the closing phenylalanine or tryptophan.

J gene,V gene,CDR3 protein
TRBJ1-2,TRBV6-4,CASTTFGSYGYTF
TRBJ2-5,TRBV7-6,CASSRTPLAGQETQYF
TRBJ2-1,TRBV10-3,CAISPGDYNEQFF
TRBJ1-1,TRBV3-1/TRBV3-2,CASSLNGGNTEAFF
TRBJ1-1,TRBV6-2/TRBV6-3,CASTYRTRGTEAFF
TRBJ1-3,TRBV11-2,CASSRTDSILSGNTIYF
TRBJ1-1,TRBV12-5,CASGLNIDEAFF
TRBJ1-5,TRBV12-2,CASRLAKGQGVQPQHF
TRBJ2-5,TRBV11-3,CASSLSGGLETQYF
TRBJ1-5,TRBV4-3,CASSLGNQPQHF
TRBJ1-6,TRBV11-2,CASSLGGGSPLHF
TRBJ2-2,TRBV28,CASGSTGTSVSGELFF
TRBJ2-7,TRBV6-1,CASSEALVDRGGEQYF
TRBJ2-7,TRBV6-5,CASRTTGDEQYF
TRBJ2-1,TRBV4-3,CASRQTSGGAYEQFF
TRBJ1-1,TRBV6-5,CASTVTGVTEAFF
TRBJ2-3,TRBV7-6,CASSLLGPGADTQYF
TRBJ1-2,TRBV9,CASSGVGGRGSHYGYTF
TRBJ1-5,TRBV4-1,CASSQDSEYSNQPQHF
TRBJ2-7,TRBV19,CASSALIAGAHYEQYF
TRBJ2-4,TRBV4-1,CASSQVGSNGIQYF
TRBJ1-5,TRBV10-3,CAISATGPVSNQPQHF
TRBJ2-3,TRBV5-1,CASSLAGTGADTQYF
TRBJ2-5,TRBV5-6,CASSQTGTEETQYF
TRBJ2-1,TRBV9,CASSVSPQGEQFF
TRBJ1-4,TRBV7-9,CASSFRLEKLFF
TRBJ1-6,TRBV7-8,CASDENGITNSPLHF
TRBJ1-4,TRBV12-1,CASSRGAQDNEKLFF
TRBJ2-3,TRBV7-6,CASSSFWSSTDTQYF
TRBJ2-5,TRBV5-1,CASSLELRSQETQYF
TRBJ1-1,TRBV6-5,CASRRQLNTEAFF
TRBJ1-3,TRBV9,CASSPSGNTIYF
TRBJ1-6,TRBV4-1,CASSQARGNYNSPLHF
TRBJ1-2,TRBV30,CAWLDLEPYGYTF
TRBJ2-7,TRBV19,CASSTGTIAYEQYF
TRBJ2-7,TRBV5-4,CASSHRENREQYF
TRBJ2-3,TRBV7-9,CASSPLYRTSTDTQYF
TRBJ1-6,TRBV21-1,CATRTGRSPLHF
TRBJ1-6,TRBV25-1,CASTDRKGSPLHF
TRBJ1-1,TRBV4-3,CASSQVVGANTEAFF
TRBJ1-1,TRBV7-2,CASSQANRGGLNTEAFF
TRBJ1-3,TRBV3-1/TRBV3-2,CASSQDSSSGNTIYF
TRBJ1-5,TRBV4-1,CASSQWTGGDQPQHF
TRBJ2-7,TRBV2,CASRGPGTGTFYEQYF
TRBJ1-1,TRBV5-4,CASSPGTANTEAFF
TRBJ1-3,TRBV11-1,CASSFQVAGNTIYF
TRBJ1-6,TRBV5-1,CASSPRPTDLYNSPLHF
TRBJ2-6,TRBV6-5,CASRFTGAGANVLTF
TRBJ1-1,TRBV5-5,CASSSSTGEAFF
TRBJ1-4,TRBV7-9,CASSPRAEGGEKLFF
TRBJ1-2,TRBV27,CASSSHREPYGYTF
TRBJ1-2,TRBV21-1,CASSPTSHRENCGYTF
TRBJ1-5,TRBV28,CASSLPPGGDQPQHF
TRBJ1-6,TRBV19,CASSIGRRNLHSPLHF
TRBJ1-6,TRBV14,CASSLTGLSSYNSPLHF
TRBJ1-2,TRBV18,CASSPQPLNYGYTF
TRBJ2-7,TRBV5-1,CASSLGELEQYF
TRBJ2-2,TRBV9,CASRDSYTGELFF